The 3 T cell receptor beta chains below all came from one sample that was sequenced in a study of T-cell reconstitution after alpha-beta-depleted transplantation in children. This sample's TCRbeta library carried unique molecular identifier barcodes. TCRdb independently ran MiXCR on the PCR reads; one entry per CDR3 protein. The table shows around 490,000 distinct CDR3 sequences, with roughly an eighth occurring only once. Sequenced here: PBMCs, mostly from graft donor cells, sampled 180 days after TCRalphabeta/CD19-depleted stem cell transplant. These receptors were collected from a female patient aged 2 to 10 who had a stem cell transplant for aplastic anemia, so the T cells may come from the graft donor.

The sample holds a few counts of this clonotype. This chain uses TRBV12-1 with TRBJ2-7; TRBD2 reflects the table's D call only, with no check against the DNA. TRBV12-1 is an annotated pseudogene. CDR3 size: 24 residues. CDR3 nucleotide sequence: TGTGCCAGCAGCTTTAGGGTGTTAGACAGAGACGCTAGCGGGAGGCCGGGGATCCTGTACGAGCAGTACTTC. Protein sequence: CASSFRVLDRDASGRPGILYEQYF.

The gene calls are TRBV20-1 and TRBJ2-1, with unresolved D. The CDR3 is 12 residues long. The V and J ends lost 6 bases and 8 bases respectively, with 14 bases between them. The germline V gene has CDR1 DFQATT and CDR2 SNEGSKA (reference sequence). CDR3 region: CSAPILWYEQFF. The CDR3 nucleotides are TGCAGTGCACCGATACTTTGGTATGAGCAGTTCTTC.

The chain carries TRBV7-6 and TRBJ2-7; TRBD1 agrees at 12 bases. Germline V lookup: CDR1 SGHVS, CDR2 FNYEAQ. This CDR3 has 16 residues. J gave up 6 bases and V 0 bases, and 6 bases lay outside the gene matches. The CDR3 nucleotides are TGTGCCAGCAGCTTAGCGGGGGGGACAGGGGGCATCGAGCAGTACTTC. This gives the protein CASSLAGGTGGIEQYF.